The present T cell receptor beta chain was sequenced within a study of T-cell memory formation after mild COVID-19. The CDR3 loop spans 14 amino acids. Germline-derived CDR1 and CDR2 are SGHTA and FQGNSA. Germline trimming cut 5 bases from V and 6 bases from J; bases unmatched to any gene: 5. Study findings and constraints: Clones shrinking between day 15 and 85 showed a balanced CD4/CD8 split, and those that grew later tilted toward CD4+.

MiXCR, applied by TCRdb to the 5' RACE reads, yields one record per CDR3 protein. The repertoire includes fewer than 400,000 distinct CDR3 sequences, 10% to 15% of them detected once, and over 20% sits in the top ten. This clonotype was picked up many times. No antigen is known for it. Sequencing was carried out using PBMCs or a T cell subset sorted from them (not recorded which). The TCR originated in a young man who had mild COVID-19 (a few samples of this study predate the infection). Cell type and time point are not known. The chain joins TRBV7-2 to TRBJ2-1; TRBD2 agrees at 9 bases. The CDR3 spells CASSTGTSLNEQFF. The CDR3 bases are TGTGCCAGCAGCACCGGGACTAGCCTCAATGAGCAGTTCTTC.